What follows is one TCR beta chain and its context. Antigen unknown. Some clones are missing from TCRdb's copy, which holds only in-frame ones; the method was immunoSEQ multiplex PCR. This table holds about 350,000 clones, 92% found once. This record belongs to a study of Ad26.COV2.S vaccination and SARS-CoV-2 variants. The CDR3 totals 14 residues. CDR1 SGHAT and CDR2 FQNNGV come from the germline V gene. V lost 7 bases, J lost 1 base, and 10 bases lay in between. Notes on the study in general: Similar non-spike TCR breadth was seen in vaccine and placebo recipients. People who got the vaccine had more spike-specific TCR breadth than people who got placebo. Breadth and depth estimates from TCRs may understate total T cell responses. The authors reported substantial breadth in spike-specific CD8+ and CD4+ T cell responses after vaccination.

The sample was peripheral blood, taken after recovery from COVID-19. The TCR comes from a human donor who had recovered from COVID-19. The V and J genes are TRBV11-2 and TRBJ1-4; D gene ambiguous. CDR3 sequence (DNA): TGTGCCAGCACCCCCGAGGGAACTAATGAAAAACTGTTTTTT. Translation gives CASTPEGTNEKLFF.